This T cell receptor beta chain originates from a study of control samples from healthy donors and cancer patients. V was trimmed by 3 bases and J by 1 base, leaving 7 bases between them. Germline V gene lookup returns CDR1 MDHEN and CDR2 SYDVKM. CDR3 length equals 14 residues. Method: immunoSEQ multiplex PCR; TCRdb's copy keeps in-frame clones and lacks some. The data show 150,000 to 200,000 clones, approximately 94% seen once. The receptor comes from a woman aged 18-30 years in good health. The sample consisted of blood. The chain recombines TRBV28 with TRBJ1-3; no clear D. CDR3 loop: CASSFRGSGNTIYF. Written as DNA, the CDR3 is TGTGCCAGCAGTTTCCGAGGATCTGGAAACACCATATATTTT.